The next 2 T cell receptor beta chains were all read from a single sample in a study of CD8 T cells in ankylosing spondylitis. TCRdb reanalysed the 5' RACE reads using MiXCR and keeps one entry per CDR3 protein. Here the sample spans roughly 160,000 distinct CDR3 sequences, approximately 9.9% being singletons. Sample: blood, either unsorted or a sorted T cell fraction (not recorded which). These TCRs come from a female donor with ankylosing spondylitis or in good health (not recorded which).

The chain's CDR3 is CASSVGDTYEQYF. The CDR3 bases are TGTGCCAGCAGCGTAGGGGACACCTACGAGCAGTACTTC. The V call is TRBV9, the J call TRBJ2-7, with a tentative D call TRBD1 (6 bases). The CDR3 has 13 amino acids. V lost 0 bases, J lost 2 bases, and 6 bases lay in between. CDR1 is SGDLS, CDR2 YYNGEE, per germline.

The chain couples TRBV5-6 to TRBJ2-2; D is perhaps TRBD2 (6 bases). The ends were cut back, 5 bases at V and 4 bases at J, with 15 bases in the middle. The CDR3 sequence is 15 residues long. CDR1 is SGHDT and CDR2 is YYEEEE in the germline V gene. The CDR3 here is CASRAGTPLTGELFF. In DNA, the CDR3 is TGTGCCAGCAGGGCCGGGACTCCTCTCACCGGGGAGCTGTTTTTT. Full variable domain (missing parts from reference TRBV5-6 and TRBJ2-2): DAGVTQSPTHLIKTRGQQVTLRCSPKSGHDTVSWYQQALGQGPQFIFQYYEEEERQRGNFPDRFSGHQFPNYSSELNVNALLLGDSALYLCASRAGTPLTGELFFGEGSRLTVL.